Following are 32 T cell receptor beta chains from one sample sequenced in a study of OX40 agonist ivuxolimab in advanced cancers. Clones were sequenced by immunoSEQ multiplex PCR, and TCRdb holds only the in-frame ones, with some missing. The table lists roughly 50,000 clones, nearly 80% of them singletons. The sample was CD4+ or CD8+ T cells sorted from blood, taken in a trial of the OX40 agonist ivuxolimab. These receptors all come from an adult with an advanced solid tumor such as melanoma, head and neck, liver or kidney cancer.

V usage is TRBV9 and J usage is TRBJ1-3; D gene unclear. CDR1 SGDLS and CDR2 YYNGEE come from the germline V gene. V dropped 4 bases and J dropped 1 base, with 12 bases sitting between them. CDR3 length: 15 residues. CDR3 in amino acids: CASSSRPSSGNTIYF. The CDR3 DNA sequence: TGTGCCAGCAGCTCCCGGCCCTCGTCTGGAAACACCATATATTTT.

A few counts support this clone. The chain couples TRBV13 to TRBJ1-1; 7 bases match TRBD1. V lost 5 bases, J lost 6 bases, and 15 bases stayed unmatched. The CDR3 contains 16 residues. Germline CDR1 reads PRHDT; CDR2 reads FYEKMQ (reference sequence). The CDR3 bases are TGTGCCAGCAGCCTCCCATGGACAGGTCCGGGGTCTGAAGCTTTCTTT. Its translation: CASSLPWTGPGSEAFF.

This clone was seen only a few times. This chain connects TRBV20-1 to TRBJ1-1, with TRBD1 matching over 9 bases. Trimming at V came to 7 bases and at J to 7 bases, leaving 4 bases not matched to a gene. The CDR3 runs 11 residues. Germline V gives CDR1 DFQATT, CDR2 SNEGSKA (reference sequence). The CDR3 loop is CSGSGQGEAFF. The CDR3 DNA reads as TGCAGTGGTTCGGGACAGGGTGAAGCTTTCTTT.

This chain uses TRBV18 with TRBJ2-3; D is unresolved. The CDR3 is 13 amino acids. CDR1 and CDR2 from the germline V gene are KGHSH and LQKENI. Trimming took off 6 bases at V and 6 bases at J, with 13 bases between the two ends. The CDR3 DNA reads TGTGCCAGCTCTAGGTCCGGTGGGGATACGCAGTATTTT. Translated, it gives CASSRSGGDTQYF.

The chain couples TRBV2 to TRBJ2-2; 7 bases agree with TRBD1. Germline V gene sequence: CDR1 SNHLY, CDR2 FYNNEI. The junction had 8 bases not matched to a gene; V was cut back by 4 bases and J by 6 bases. The CDR3 length is 15 residues. The CDR3 is CASSGQGRFAGELFF. As DNA, the CDR3 is TGTGCCAGCAGTGGACAGGGTCGGTTTGCCGGGGAGCTGTTTTTT.

The rearrangement uses TRBV28 and TRBJ1-2; D is uncertain. Germline-derived CDR1 and CDR2 are MDHEN and SYDVKM. This CDR3 has 11 residues. Trimming shortened V by 8 bases and J by 0 bases, and 4 bases separated the two germline ends. CDR3 sequence reads: CASGTNYGYTF. In DNA, the CDR3 is TGTGCCAGCGGGACTAACTATGGCTACACCTTC.

In its sample, this clone was seen once. The CDR3 DNA reads as TGTGCCAGTAGTCGGGGAAGCGGCCACACCGGGGAGCTGTTTTTT. Encoded protein: CASSRGSGHTGELFF. The chain links TRBV19 to TRBJ2-2; possible D gene TRBD2, 5 bases. V was pared by 5 bases and J by 3 bases, with 13 bases between. Germline values: CDR1 LNHDA, CDR2 SQIVND (reference sequence). The CDR3 is made up of 15 amino acids.

This chain joins TRBV5-4 and TRBJ2-2, with 8 bases matching TRBD1. The CDR3 has 16 amino acids. Germline V gene sequence: CDR1 SGHNT, CDR2 YYREEE (reference sequence). V was clipped by 0 bases and J by 0 bases; unmatched bases: 1. The CDR3 region is CASSLAGGANTGELFF. CDR3 nucleotide sequence: TGTGCCAGCAGCTTGGCAGGGGGCGCGAACACCGGGGAGCTGTTTTTT.

The J gene is TRBJ2-1, the V gene TRBV11-3, with TRBD2 matching over 8 bases. V trimming: 8 bases; J trimming: 4 bases; junction bases outside the gene matches: 10. This CDR3 is 15 amino acids long. The germline V gene has CDR1 SGHNT and CDR2 YENEEA. CDR3 sequence reads: CASGSTSGGYNEQFF. CDR3 sequence (DNA): TGTGCCAGCGGGTCCACTAGCGGAGGTTACAATGAGCAGTTCTTC.

The sample holds a few counts of this clone. This rearrangement joins TRBV5-1 to TRBJ1-1; D perhaps matches TRBD1 (5 bases). CDR3 length: 16 residues. V was trimmed by 2 bases and J by 9 bases, leaving 23 bases between them. CDR1 is SGHRS and CDR2 is YFSETQ in the germline V gene. CDR3 in DNA: TGCGCCAGCAGCTTCATTACAACTCGACAGAGCGGCAAAGCTTTCTTT. It is translated as CASSFITTRQSGKAFF.

The rearrangement uses TRBV12-5 and TRBJ2-7; D is uncertain. Deletions cut 4 bases from V and 0 bases from J, with 13 bases between. CDR3 length: 15 amino acids. The germline V gene has CDR1 LGHNT and CDR2 FRNRAP. The CDR3 loop is CASGSLTPISYEQYF. CDR3 DNA: TGTGCTAGTGGTTCCCTTACACCCATCTCCTACGAGCAGTACTTC.

V and J are TRBV5-6 and TRBJ1-3; no firm D call. CDR1 is SGHDT and CDR2 is YYEEEE in the germline V gene. With 2 bases removed from V and 0 bases from J, the gap between germline ends came to 12 bases. This CDR3 has 16 amino acids. CDR3 in amino acids: CASSFYSVFSGNTIYF. In DNA, the CDR3 is TGTGCCAGCAGCTTCTACAGCGTTTTCTCTGGAAACACCATATATTTT. Filled out from reference TRBV5-6 and TRBJ1-3, the complete variable domain reads DAGVTQSPTHLIKTRGQQVTLRCSPKSGHDTVSWYQQALGQGPQFIFQYYEEEERQRGNFPDRFSGHQFPNYSSELNVNALLLGDSALYLCASSFYSVFSGNTIYFGEGSWLTVV.

This rearrangement joins TRBV18 to TRBJ1-4; 8 nucleotides align to TRBD1. CDR3 length: 15 residues. The trim removed 3 bases at V and 5 bases at J, leaving 5 bases unmatched. Germline values: CDR1 KGHSH, CDR2 LQKENI. DNA for the CDR3: TGTGCCAGCTCACCCCGGACAGGGCCAAATGAAAAACTGTTTTTT. This translates into CASSPRTGPNEKLFF.

The V and J genes are TRBV20-1 and TRBJ1-1; D is possibly TRBD1 (5 bases). Germline CDR1 reads DFQATT; CDR2 reads SNEGSKA (reference sequence). Between the trimmed V and J ends, which lost 3 bases and 5 bases, there was a span of 7 bases. The CDR3 contains 11 residues. The CDR3 here is CSARKGTEAFF. The CDR3 DNA follows: TGCAGTGCTAGGAAGGGGACTGAAGCTTTCTTT.

The chain carries TRBV7-2 and TRBJ2-7, with 8 nucleotides matching TRBD1. The CDR3 covers 14 residues. Germline V gene lookup returns CDR1 SGHTA and CDR2 FQGNSA. J gave up 3 bases and V 5 bases, and 6 bases lay outside the gene matches. CDR3 protein: CASSARTGYYEQYF. Written as DNA, the CDR3 is TGTGCCAGCAGCGCAAGGACAGGGTACTACGAGCAGTACTTC.

The rearrangement uses TRBV30 and TRBJ2-1; unclear D gene. The V and J ends lost 4 bases and 4 bases respectively, with 17 bases between them. CDR1 is GTSNPN, CDR2 SVGIG, per germline (reference sequence). The CDR3 sequence is 15 residues long. CDR3 sequence reads: CAWTLTTNPYNEQFF. The CDR3 DNA reads as TGTGCCTGGACCCTGACCACAAATCCTTACAATGAGCAGTTCTTC.

This chain connects TRBV6-5 to TRBJ1-2; 7 bases are shared with TRBD1. The junction had 9 bases not matched to a gene; V was cut back by 7 bases and J by 7 bases. Germline values: CDR1 MNHEY, CDR2 SVGAGI. This CDR3 contains 13 residues. CDR3 in DNA: TGTGCCAGCACCTGGGGGACAGTCGGTGGCTACACCTTC. Translation gives CASTWGTVGGYTF.

The V call is TRBV21-1, the J call TRBJ2-2; the D call of TRBD2 is as the table states it, not checked on the DNA. TRBV21-1 represents a pseudogene. This CDR3 comprises 14 residues. CDR3 loop: CASTPPGCNRELFF. Written as DNA, the CDR3 is TGTGCCAGCACCCCTCCGGGTTGCAATAGGGAGCTGTTTTTT.

V usage is TRBV28 and J usage is TRBJ2-7, with D perhaps matching TRBD2 (6 bases). V lost 6 bases to trimming and J lost 5 bases, with 17 bases between them. CDR1 and CDR2 from the germline V gene are MDHEN and SYDVKM. The CDR3 has 14 residues. The chain's CDR3 is CASRSDRLVNEQYF. In DNA, the CDR3 is TGTGCCAGCAGGTCTGATCGACTAGTAAACGAGCAGTACTTC. The whole variable domain, remainder taken from reference TRBV28 and TRBJ2-7, is DVKVTQSSRYLVKRTGEKVFLECVQDMDHENMFWYRQDPGLGLRLIYFSYDVKMKEKGDIPEGYSVSREKKERFSLILESASTNQTSMYLCASRSDRLVNEQYFGPGTRLTVT.

The chain employs TRBV29-1 and TRBJ1-1, with D unresolved. The CDR3 runs 13 residues. Trimming left V 7 bases short and J 4 bases short, with 16 bases between. Per germline, CDR1 SQVTM and CDR2 ANQGSEA. The CDR3 here is CSAPGPPGTEAFF. The CDR3 DNA reads TGCAGCGCTCCTGGGCCTCCCGGCACTGAAGCTTTCTTT.

V and J are TRBV27 and TRBJ2-1; possible D gene TRBD1, 5 bases. The germline V and J ends were trimmed by 3 bases and 1 base, with 10 bases remaining between them. The CDR3 extends over 15 amino acids. Germline loops: CDR1 MNHEY, CDR2 SMNVEV (reference sequence). The CDR3 sequence: CASSFRQPSYNEQFF. DNA of the CDR3: TGTGCCAGCAGTTTCCGACAGCCTTCCTACAATGAGCAGTTCTTC.

V and J are TRBV28 and TRBJ1-2; tentative D call: TRBD1 (5 bases). CDR3 size: 13 residues. CDR1 and CDR2 (germline): MDHEN, SYDVKM. V was pared by 4 bases and J by 3 bases, with 9 bases between. The CDR3 DNA follows: TGTGCCAGCAGTTCAGGGCTGTACTATGGCTACACCTTC. This codes for CASSSGLYYGYTF.

This chain links TRBV6-6 with TRBJ2-1, with no clear D. This CDR3 region has 11 residues. CDR1 MNHNY and CDR2 SVGAGI come from the germline V gene (reference sequence). With 0 bases removed from V and 9 bases from J, the gap between germline ends came to 3 bases. The CDR3 region is CASSYSGEQFF. The CDR3, as DNA: TGTGCCAGCAGTTACTCTGGTGAGCAGTTCTTC.

CDR3 DNA: TGTGCCAGCAGCCCGGGGAACCCCTACGAGCAGTACTTC. Protein: CASSPGNPYEQYF. This rearrangement joins TRBV7-2 to TRBJ2-7; tentative D call: TRBD2 (5 bases). This CDR3 has 13 amino acids. With 5 bases removed from V and 2 bases from J, the gap between germline ends came to 10 bases. CDR1 is SGHTA and CDR2 is FQGNSA in the germline V gene.

The chain couples TRBV25-1 to TRBJ2-6; no clear D gene. V dropped 5 bases and J dropped 0 bases, with 8 bases sitting between them. Per the germline V gene, CDR1 is MGHDK and CDR2 is SYGVNS. CDR3 length: 15 residues. The CDR3 sequence is CASSSQSSGANVLTF. The DNA of the CDR3 is TGTGCCAGCAGTTCCCAGAGCTCTGGGGCCAACGTCCTGACTTTC.

The rearrangement links TRBV9 to TRBJ1-6; 9 nucleotides match TRBD1. In germline, CDR1 is SGDLS, CDR2 YYNGEE. The CDR3 covers 14 residues. J was trimmed by 9 bases and V by 4 bases; bases with no gene match: 5. Written as DNA, the CDR3 is TGTGCCAGCAGCCCGGGACAGGGTCGTTCACCCCTCCACTTT. It is translated as CASSPGQGRSPLHF.

This clone has a handful of counts. The chain has TRBV15 and TRBJ1-6; no clear D. Germline V gene data show CDR1 as LNHNV and CDR2 as YYDKDF (reference sequence). The CDR3 length is 13 residues. V lost 0 bases and J 12 bases, leaving 9 bases between the germline ends. CDR3 nucleotide sequence: TGTGCCACCAGCAGAGACCAGAATGGACCCCTCCACTTT. Translated: CATSRDQNGPLHF.

A few counts support this clone. The gene calls are TRBV6-6 and TRBJ1-1, with 8 bases fitting TRBD1. The V segment lost 6 bases and the J segment 3 bases; nucleotides outside the gene matches: 6. Germline lookup yields CDR1 MNHNY and CDR2 SVGAGI (reference sequence). The CDR3 covers 14 residues. The CDR3 loop reads CASRDRGGDTEAFF. CDR3 DNA: TGTGCCAGCAGAGACAGGGGAGGGGACACTGAAGCTTTCTTT.

The table lists this clone with a few counts. The chain is built from TRBV6-1 and TRBJ1-5; no clear D gene. V was clipped by 7 bases and J by 1 base, with 11 bases between them. Germline CDR1 and CDR2: MNHNS and SASEGT. The CDR3 spans 14 residues. The DNA for the CDR3 is TGTGCCAGCACCTTTTCGGGAAGCAATCAGCCCCAGCATTTT. It codes for CASTFSGSNQPQHF.

For the CDR3, the DNA is TGTGCCAGTAAGTTACAGGTTTTTAGCAATCAGCCCCAGCATTTT. It encodes CASKLQVFSNQPQHF. This rearrangement joins TRBV19 to TRBJ1-5; possible D gene TRBD1, 5 bases. The V gene's germline CDR1 is LNHDA and CDR2 SQIVND (reference sequence). V dropped 7 bases and J dropped 0 bases, with 13 bases sitting between them. The CDR3 runs to 15 residues.

The genes are TRBV10-3 and TRBJ2-7; a possible D gene is TRBD1 (6 bases). CDR1 ENHRY and CDR2 SYGVKD come from the germline V gene. The CDR3 runs to 12 residues. V lost 7 bases and J 0 bases, leaving 7 bases between the germline ends. CDR3 nucleotide sequence: TGTGCCATCAAAGGGGGCTCCTACGAGCAGTACTTC. It yields the protein CAIKGGSYEQYF.

This sequence joins TRBV5-6 and TRBJ2-5; 8 nucleotides line up with TRBD2. Germline V gene lookup returns CDR1 SGHDT and CDR2 YYEEEE. The ends lost 0 bases at V and 6 bases at J; junction bases unmatched: 7. The CDR3 loop spans 15 amino acids. The CDR3 DNA reads TGTGCCAGCAGCTTGGCCGGGGGGGCAGGAAAGACCCAGTACTTC. Protein product: CASSLAGGAGKTQYF.